A single sample gave rise to the 9 T cell receptor beta chains below, sequenced in a study of OX40 agonist ivuxolimab in advanced cancers. Assay: immunoSEQ multiplex PCR; the TCRdb copy retains only in-frame clones and omits some. Here the sample spans about 61,000 clones, over 80% being singletons. Sequenced here: CD4+ or CD8+ T cells sorted from blood, sampled in a trial of the OX40 agonist ivuxolimab. The receptors shown here come from an adult with an advanced solid tumor such as melanoma, head and neck, liver or kidney cancer.

The chain joins TRBV5-6 to TRBJ2-7; a possible D gene is TRBD1 (6 bases). CDR3 length: 15 residues. Germline CDR1 is SGHDT and CDR2 is YYEEEE. V gave up 1 base and J gave up 4 bases, with 15 bases separating them. CDR3 sequence (DNA): TGTGCCAGCAGCTTGTATGTTGGGGGCGGGTACGAGCAGTACTTC. This translates into CASSLYVGGGYEQYF.

The rearrangement joins TRBV29-1 to TRBJ2-5; D ambiguous. This CDR3 region has 12 residues. Germline assignment: CDR1 SQVTM and CDR2 ANQGSEA. Trimming pared 0 bases from V and 4 bases from J, leaving 6 bases between. In nucleotides, the CDR3 is TGCAGCGTTGAAGAGACATCAGAGACCCAGTACTTC. Protein sequence: CSVEETSETQYF.

The chain joins TRBV5-1 to TRBJ2-7; the match to TRBD2 covers 9 bases. V lost 4 bases to trimming and J lost 3 bases; unmatched junction nucleotides: 8. The germline CDR1 and CDR2 sequences are SGHRS and YFSETQ. This CDR3 is built from 15 residues. The CDR3: CASSTLAGVYYEQYF. Here the CDR3 DNA reads TGCGCCAGCAGCACCTTAGCGGGGGTCTACTACGAGCAGTACTTC.

The V call is TRBV7-2, the J call TRBJ2-1; no clear D. This CDR3 has 17 amino acids. CDR1 SGHTA and CDR2 FQGNSA come from the germline V gene. Trimming cost V 4 bases and J 5 bases, with 21 bases left between them. The CDR3: CASSSRLNPSLDNEQFF. CDR3 bases: TGTGCCAGCAGCTCTAGACTTAATCCCAGCCTTGACAATGAGCAGTTCTTC.

This chain uses TRBV6-6 with TRBJ2-2; tentatively, D is TRBD1 or TRBD2 (5 bases each). CDR3 length: 15 amino acids. Trimming took off 1 base at V and 7 bases at J, with 13 bases between the two ends. Per the germline V gene, CDR1 is MNHNY and CDR2 is SVGAGI (reference sequence). The CDR3 reads CASSYLGTRNGELFF. CDR3 bases: TGTGCCAGCAGTTACTTGGGGACCCGGAACGGGGAGCTGTTTTTT.

The gene calls are TRBV4-2 and TRBJ2-3; 11 nucleotides line up with TRBD2. V dropped 2 bases and J dropped 5; count of bases not matched to a gene: 9. This CDR3 is 17 amino acids long. Germline values: CDR1 LGHNA, CDR2 YNFKEQ. The CDR3: CASSQPVAGGRIDTQYF. CDR3 DNA: TGTGCCAGCAGCCAACCCGTAGCGGGGGGGCGAATAGATACGCAGTATTTT.

The chain links TRBV2 to TRBJ2-3; tentative D call: TRBD1 (5 bases). Germline V lookup: CDR1 SNHLY, CDR2 FYNNEI. The V and J ends lost 7 bases and 6 bases respectively, with 14 bases between them. CDR3 size: 13 residues. The CDR3 region is CASNQGSTDTQYF. CDR3 DNA sequence: TGTGCCAGCAATCAGGGATCGACGGATACGCAGTATTTT. The full variable domain, in which reference TRBV2 and TRBJ2-3 provide the parts outside the CDR3, is EPEVTQTPSHQVTQMGQEVILRCVPISNHLYFYWYRQILGQKVEFLVSFYNNEISEKSEIFDDQFSVERPDGSNFTLKIRSTKLEDSAMYFCASNQGSTDTQYFGPGTRLTVL.

The chain uses TRBV5-4 and TRBJ1-2, with TRBD1 identical over 12 bases. The V gene's germline CDR1 is SGHNT and CDR2 YYREEE (reference sequence). With V trimmed by 5 bases and J by 8 bases, 13 bases remained unmatched. The CDR3 totals 16 residues. The CDR3 reads CASRWSRDRGLRGYTF. CDR3 DNA: TGTGCCAGCAGGTGGAGTCGGGACAGGGGGCTAAGGGGCTACACCTTC.

V gene TRBV10-1 combines with J gene TRBJ1-4, with a possible D match to TRBD1 (5 bases). The CDR3 is made up of 18 amino acids. With 7 bases removed from V and 8 bases from J, the gap between germline ends came to 29 bases. Germline lookup yields CDR1 WNHNN and CDR2 SYGVQD (reference sequence). The CDR3 region is CASTEIHKAAPWGEKLFF. The DNA for the CDR3 is TGCGCCAGCACCGAGATACATAAAGCGGCTCCCTGGGGCGAAAAACTGTTTTTT.